The text below deals with one TCR beta chain. This sample was taken from a study of blood T cell repertoires in COVID-19. Across roughly 25 US areas, participants ranged in age from 18 to 89 years. Membership in each cohort depended on participant-reported clinical history. The CDR3 is made up of 15 amino acids. In germline, CDR1 is MDHEN, CDR2 SYDVKM. With 5 bases removed from V and 3 bases from J, the gap between germline ends came to 13 bases. This table comes from immunoSEQ multiplex PCR, and its TCRdb copy is limited to in-frame clones, with some not included. The sample includes some 400,000 clones, approximately 90% of them seen just once.

Sequencing input: PBMCs or T cells enriched from blood (not recorded which). This receptor was taken from a man under 40 who had recovered from COVID-19. This chain uses TRBV28 with TRBJ1-4; D might be TRBD1 (5 bases). The CDR3 region has the DNA TGTGCCAGCAGTCCCCAAGGAGGGGCTAATGAAAAACTGTTTTTT. This encodes CASSPQGGANEKLFF.